This T cell receptor beta chain is drawn from a study of blood T cell repertoires in COVID-19. Study-level background: COVID-19 samples collected from the United States, Italy and Spain covered acute and convalescent phases.

V lost 1 base and J 5 bases, leaving 17 bases between the germline ends. The CDR3 is 16 residues long. Germline CDR1 is SGHVS and CDR2 is FNYEAQ. Original handling: Amplification with reference gene primers provided the estimates of nucleated cell counts. TCRdb keeps only in-frame clones here, not all; method: immunoSEQ multiplex PCR. That table is the source of V, J and clone size, and D and trimming were worked out from the DNA. The data hold tens of thousands of clones, with around 84% observed a single time. V gene TRBV7-6 combines with J gene TRBJ2-5, with D possibly TRBD1 on 7 matching bases. The sequence was obtained from a human donor in a cohort sampled during active COVID-19. Sequenced input: peripheral blood. Here the CDR3 DNA reads TGTGCCAGCAGCTTAGAATTCGCAGGGGGGTTTGAGACCCAGTACTTC. Its protein is CASSLEFAGGFETQYF.